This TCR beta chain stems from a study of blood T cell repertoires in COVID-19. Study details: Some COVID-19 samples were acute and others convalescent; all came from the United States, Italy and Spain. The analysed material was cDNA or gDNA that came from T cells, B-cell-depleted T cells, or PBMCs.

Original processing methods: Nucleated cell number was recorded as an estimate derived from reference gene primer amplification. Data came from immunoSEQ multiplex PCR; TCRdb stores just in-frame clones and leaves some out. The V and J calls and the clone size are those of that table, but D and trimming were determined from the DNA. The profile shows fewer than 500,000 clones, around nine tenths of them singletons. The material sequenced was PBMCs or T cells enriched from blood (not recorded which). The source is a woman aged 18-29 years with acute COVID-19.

The CDR3: CASRPGTDYGYTF. In DNA, the CDR3 is TGCGCCAGTCGACCCGGGACAGATTATGGCTACACCTTC. The chain carries TRBV5-1 and TRBJ1-2, with 7 nucleotides matching TRBD1. CDR3 length: 13 amino acids. Germline lookup yields CDR1 SGHRS and CDR2 YFSETQ. Trimming cost V 8 bases and J 5 bases; bases outside gene matches: 9.